This paragraph reports one TCR beta chain. The data belong to a study of blood T cell repertoires in COVID-19. Original analysis: Estimated nucleated cell counts came from reference gene primer amplification. Assay: immunoSEQ multiplex PCR; the TCRdb copy retains only in-frame clones and omits some. Clonal size and the V and J genes are those of that table, whereas D and trimming came from the DNA. The data hold about 400,000 clones, with 88% observed a single time. The V end was cut by 6 bases, the J end by 7 bases, with 18 bases between. The CDR3 totals 14 residues. Per the germline V gene, CDR1 is MNHEY and CDR2 is SVGAGI. Participant reports of clinical history set cohort assignment.

This clonotype was obtained from a woman in her forties with acute COVID-19. V and J are TRBV6-5 and TRBJ1-2; no clear D. Sequencing was done on a sample of PBMCs or T cells enriched from blood (not recorded which). The DNA of the CDR3 is TGTGCCAGCAGCCGCGGGCCTGAGGTTTTTGGCTACACCTTC. It specifies CASSRGPEVFGYTF.